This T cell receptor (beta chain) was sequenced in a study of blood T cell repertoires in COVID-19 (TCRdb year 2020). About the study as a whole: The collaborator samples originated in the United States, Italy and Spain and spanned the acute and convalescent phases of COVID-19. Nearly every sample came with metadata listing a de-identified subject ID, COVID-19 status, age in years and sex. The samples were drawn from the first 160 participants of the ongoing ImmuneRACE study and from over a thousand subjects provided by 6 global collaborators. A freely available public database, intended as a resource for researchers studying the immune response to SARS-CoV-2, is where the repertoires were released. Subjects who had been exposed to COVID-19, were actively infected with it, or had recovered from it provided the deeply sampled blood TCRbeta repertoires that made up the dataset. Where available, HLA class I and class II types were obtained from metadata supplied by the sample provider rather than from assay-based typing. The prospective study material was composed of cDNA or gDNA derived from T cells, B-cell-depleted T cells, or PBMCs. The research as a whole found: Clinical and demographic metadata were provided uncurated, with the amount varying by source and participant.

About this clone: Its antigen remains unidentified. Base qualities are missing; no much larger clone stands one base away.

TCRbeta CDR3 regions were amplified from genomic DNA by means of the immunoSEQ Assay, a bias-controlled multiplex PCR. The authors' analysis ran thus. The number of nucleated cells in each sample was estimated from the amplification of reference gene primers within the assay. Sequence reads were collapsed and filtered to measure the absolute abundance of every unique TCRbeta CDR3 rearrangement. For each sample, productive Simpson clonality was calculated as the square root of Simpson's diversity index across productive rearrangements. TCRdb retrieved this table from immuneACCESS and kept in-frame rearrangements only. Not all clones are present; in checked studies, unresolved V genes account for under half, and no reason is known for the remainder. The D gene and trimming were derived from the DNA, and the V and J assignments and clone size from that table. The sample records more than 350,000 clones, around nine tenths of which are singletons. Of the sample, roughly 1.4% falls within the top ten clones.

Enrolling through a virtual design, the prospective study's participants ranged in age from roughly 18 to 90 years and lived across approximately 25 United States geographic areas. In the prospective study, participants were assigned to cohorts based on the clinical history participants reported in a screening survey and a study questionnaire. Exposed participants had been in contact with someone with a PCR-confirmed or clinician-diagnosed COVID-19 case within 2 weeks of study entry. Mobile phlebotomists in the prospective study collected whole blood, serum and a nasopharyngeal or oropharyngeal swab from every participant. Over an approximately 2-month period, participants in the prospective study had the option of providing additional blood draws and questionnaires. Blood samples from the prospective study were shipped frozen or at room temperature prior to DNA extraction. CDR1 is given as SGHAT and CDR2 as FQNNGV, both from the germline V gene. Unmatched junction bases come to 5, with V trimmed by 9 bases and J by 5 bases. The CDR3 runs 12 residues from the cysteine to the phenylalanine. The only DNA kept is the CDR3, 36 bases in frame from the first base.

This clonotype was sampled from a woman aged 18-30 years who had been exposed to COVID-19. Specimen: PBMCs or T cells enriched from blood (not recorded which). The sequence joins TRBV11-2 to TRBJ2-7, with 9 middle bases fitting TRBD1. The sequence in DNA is TGTGCCAGTGGACAGGGGAATAACGAGCAGTACTTC. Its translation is CASGQGNNEQYF.